The 32 T cell receptor beta chains presented below share a single source sample, sequenced in a study of T-cell memory formation after mild COVID-19. Using its own MiXCR run on the 5' RACE reads, TCRdb lists one record per CDR3 protein. The sample has under 350,000 distinct CDR3 sequences, around 15% seen once. Material: PBMCs or a T cell subset sorted from them (not recorded which). Receptors were obtained from a man younger than 35 who had mild COVID-19 (a few samples of this study predate the infection). Cell type and time point are not known.

V and J are TRBV5-6 and TRBJ2-1, with no clear D. Trimming removed 3 bases from V and 2 bases from J, with 9 bases in between. This CDR3 has 14 residues. CDR1 and CDR2 (germline): SGHDT, YYEEEE. The CDR3 here is CASSSDYTYNEQFF. The CDR3 nucleotides are TGTGCCAGCAGCTCAGATTACACCTACAATGAGCAGTTCTTC.

This sequence joins TRBV7-3 and TRBJ2-1; 11 bases line up with TRBD2. With 5 bases clipped from V and 3 bases from J, the junction kept 3 bases outside the gene matches. Germline V gene data show CDR1 as SGHTA and CDR2 as FQGTGA. This CDR3 region has 15 residues. CDR3: CASSGSGGGYNEQFF. CDR3 DNA sequence: TGTGCCAGCAGCGGTAGCGGGGGGGGCTACAATGAGCAGTTCTTC.

The chain has TRBV10-3 and TRBJ2-3; D is possibly TRBD1 (5 bases). The CDR3 runs 15 residues. The V and J ends lost 0 bases and 2 bases respectively, with 9 bases between them. Germline CDR1 ENHRY, CDR2 SYGVKD. CDR3 coding DNA: TGTGCCATCAGTGAGTCTAGGGGCAACACAGATACGCAGTATTTT. Translation gives CAISESRGNTDTQYF.

This chain joins TRBV7-2 and TRBJ2-1; no definite D call. Trimming shortened V by 5 bases and J by 5 bases, and 16 bases separated the two germline ends. The CDR3 is 15 residues long. CDR1 and CDR2 from the germline V gene are SGHTA and FQGNSA. The CDR3 DNA sequence: TGTGCCAGCAGCCGAGCGAGAGCGAGAAACAATGAGCAGTTCTTC. Amino acid sequence: CASSRARARNNEQFF.

V is TRBV12-3 or TRBV12-4 and J is TRBJ2-2, with 7 bases matching TRBD1. Germline trimming cut 6 bases from V and 6 bases from J; bases unmatched to any gene: 10. There are 15 residues in the CDR3. The CDR3: CASSLPDRVPGELFF. The CDR3 coding sequence is TGTGCCAGCAGCCTCCCTGACAGGGTCCCCGGGGAGCTGTTTTTT.

The V call is TRBV3-1, the J call TRBJ2-2, with 9 bases identical to TRBD2. The germline gives CDR1 LGHDT, CDR2 YNNKEL (reference sequence). This CDR3 spans 15 amino acids. J gave up 1 base and V 4 bases, and 1 base lay outside the gene matches. CDR3 region: CASSRAGGNTGELFF. CDR3 in DNA: TGTGCCAGCAGCCGAGCGGGGGGGAACACCGGGGAGCTGTTTTTT.

Ten or more counts support this clonotype. The chain's CDR3 is CASSRIGPNTGELFF. The CDR3 DNA is TGTGCCAGCAGCCGAATCGGGCCGAACACCGGGGAGCTGTTTTTT. V is TRBV9 and J is TRBJ2-2; D is undetermined. Per germline, CDR1 SGDLS and CDR2 YYNGEE. This CDR3 is built from 15 residues. V gave up 4 bases and J gave up 0 bases, with 10 bases separating them.

This clonotype has only a few counts. The CDR3 protein is CASSRASTGNTEAFF. CDR3 bases: TGCGCCAGCAGCCGGGCGAGCACAGGGAACACTGAAGCTTTCTTT. The chain couples TRBV5-1 to TRBJ1-1; possible D gene TRBD1, 5 bases. The CDR3 consists of 15 residues. Germline lookup yields CDR1 SGHRS and CDR2 YFSETQ. The V gene lost 4 bases and the J gene lost 1 base, with 14 bases spanning the gap.

J is TRBJ1-1 and V is TRBV4-3; tentative D call: TRBD1 (6 bases). The germline V and J ends were trimmed by 0 bases and 1 base, with 21 bases remaining between them. This CDR3 is 19 amino acids long. Germline lookup yields CDR1 LGHNA and CDR2 YSLEER. CDR3 nucleotide sequence: TGCGCCAGCAGCCAAGATTTGGGAACTCTGGGGGCGGGGAACACTGAAGCTTTCTTT. It encodes CASSQDLGTLGAGNTEAFF.

This clonotype was counted between two and nine times. The chain uses TRBV7-9 and TRBJ1-2; no clear D. The germline V and J ends were trimmed by 0 bases and 4 bases, with 15 bases remaining between them. Germline values: CDR1 SEHNR, CDR2 FQNEAQ (reference sequence). The CDR3 contains 16 residues. The CDR3 sequence is CASSLAMIRPIYGYTF. As DNA, the CDR3 is TGTGCCAGCAGCTTAGCGATGATCAGGCCGATCTATGGCTACACCTTC.

The chain couples TRBV5-6 to TRBJ2-3; no clear D gene. Trimming stripped 0 bases from V and 1 base from J, with 9 bases between. Germline V gives CDR1 SGHDT, CDR2 YYEEEE. The CDR3 covers 15 residues. The DNA for the CDR3 is TGTGCCAGCAGCTTGGTTCCGAGCGGCACAGATACGCAGTATTTT. Encoded protein: CASSLVPSGTDTQYF.

The chain combines TRBV7-9 with TRBJ2-7; D perhaps matches TRBD2 (5 bases). V lost 1 base, J lost 3 bases, and 10 bases lay in between. Germline CDR1 is SEHNR and CDR2 is FQNEAQ (reference sequence). CDR3 length equals 14 residues. CDR3 protein: CASSLVPGNYEQYV. The CDR3 DNA reads as TGTGCCAGCAGCTTAGTCCCGGGAAACTACGAGCAGTACGTC.

This clonotype was counted only a few times. J is TRBJ1-5 and V is TRBV29-1; 8 positions agree with TRBD1. CDR1 is SQVTM and CDR2 is ANQGSEA in the germline V gene. With V trimmed by 4 bases and J by 5 bases, 4 bases remained unmatched. The CDR3 is 13 amino acids. DNA for the CDR3: TGCAGCGTTGTAGTACAGGGGGATCAGCCCCAGCATTTT. Protein: CSVVVQGDQPQHF.

This rearrangement joins TRBV7-9 to TRBJ2-6; either TRBD1 or TRBD2 may supply D (6 bases each). Trimming cost V 1 base and J 2 bases, with 15 bases left between them. Looked up from germline, CDR1 is SEHNR and CDR2 is FQNEAQ (reference sequence). The CDR3 runs to 18 residues. CDR3 protein: CASSLGSAGGPGANVLTF. The CDR3 coding sequence is TGTGCCAGCAGCTTAGGGTCGGCTGGGGGGCCTGGGGCCAACGTCCTGACTTTC.

The chain uses TRBV4-3 and TRBJ2-5; 10 bases fit TRBD1. Germline loops: CDR1 LGHNA, CDR2 YSLEER. The junction had 18 bases not matched to a gene; V was cut back by 0 bases and J by 5 bases. The CDR3 spans 20 residues. CDR3 nucleotide sequence: TGCGCCAGCAGCCAAGATCGGGTACCCAACCCCGGGACAGGGGATGAGACCCAGTACTTC. Its protein is CASSQDRVPNPGTGDETQYF.

The chain employs TRBV5-1 and TRBJ1-5, with 9 bases aligning to TRBD1. Germline values: CDR1 SGHRS, CDR2 YFSETQ. After removal of 1 base from V and 7 bases from J, the junction contained 6 bases not matched to a gene. The CDR3 sequence is 15 residues long. The CDR3 DNA reads TGCGCCAGCAGCTTGCGGGGGGACAGGGAACAGCCCCAGCATTTT. It encodes CASSLRGDREQPQHF.

This clonotype was recorded a few times. This CDR3 is CASSRGTGIVTGELFF. CDR3 sequence (DNA): TGTGCCAGCAGCCGCGGGACAGGGATAGTCACCGGGGAGCTGTTTTTT. This chain uses TRBV4-2 with TRBJ2-2; the match to TRBD1 covers 9 bases. This CDR3 contains 16 residues. V dropped 4 bases and J dropped 4; count of bases not matched to a gene: 7. From germline, CDR1 is LGHNA and CDR2 YNFKEQ.

The sample holds a few counts of this clonotype. The chain employs TRBV5-6 and TRBJ2-2, with TRBD2 matching 9 bases. CDR3 length equals 17 residues. The ends lost 4 bases at V and 3 bases at J; junction bases unmatched: 10. The germline V gene encodes CDR1 SGHDT and CDR2 YYEEEE. CDR3 sequence: CASSTRLAATYTGELFF. DNA for the CDR3: TGTGCCAGCAGCACCCGACTAGCGGCTACCTACACCGGGGAGCTGTTTTTT.

A few counts support this clonotype. The rearrangement uses TRBV11-2 and TRBJ2-7; no clear D gene. The V gene's germline CDR1 is SGHAT and CDR2 FQNNGV. The CDR3 contains 17 residues. V was shortened by 0 bases and J by 1 base, with 16 bases between the two germline ends. The CDR3 bases are TGTGCCAGCAGCTTAGATCCTTCAGTCGACGGTTCCTACGAGCAGTACGTC. It yields the protein CASSLDPSVDGSYEQYV.

This chain connects TRBV15 to TRBJ1-1, with D possibly TRBD1 on 6 matching bases. This CDR3 region has 14 residues. Germline V gene data show CDR1 as LNHNV and CDR2 as YYDKDF (reference sequence). The germline V and J ends were trimmed by 3 bases and 4 bases, with 12 bases remaining between them. The DNA for the CDR3 is TGTGCCACCAGCAGTAACATAGGGGGCACTGAAGCTTTCTTT. Translating it yields CATSSNIGGTEAFF. The full variable domain, with the rest looked up from reference TRBV15 and TRBJ1-1, is DAMVIQNPRYQVTQFGKPVTLSCSQTLNHNVMYWYQQKSSQAPKLLFHYYDKDFNNEADTPDNFQSRRPNTSFCFLDIRSPGLGDTAMYLCATSSNIGGTEAFFGQGTRLTVV.

The rearrangement joins TRBV20-1 to TRBJ2-4; D not certain. V was pared by 0 bases and J by 8 bases, with 8 bases between. CDR3 length: 12 amino acids. The germline gives CDR1 DFQATT, CDR2 SNEGSKA (reference sequence). The DNA of the CDR3 is TGCAGTGCTAGAGAAGCAGGCTACATTCAGTACTTC. Translating gives CSAREAGYIQYF.

The chain uses TRBV4-2 and TRBJ1-2, with D uncertain. The germline V gene has CDR1 LGHNA and CDR2 YNFKEQ. V was clipped by 4 bases and J by 2 bases, with 17 bases between them. This CDR3 region has 16 residues. CDR3 in DNA: TGTGCCAGCAGCCTCGCCGTCGCGGACGCGAACTATGGCTACACCTTC. Amino acids: CASSLAVADANYGYTF.

The chain couples TRBV7-2 to TRBJ1-5; TRBD1 matches at 9 bases. The CDR3 is made up of 15 amino acids. V was clipped by 5 bases and J by 6 bases; unmatched bases: 8. Germline loops: CDR1 SGHTA, CDR2 FQGNSA. The CDR3 nucleotides read TGTGCCAGCAGCCTCTGGACAGGGGCTGGTCAGCCCCAGCATTTT. Its protein product is CASSLWTGAGQPQHF.

V and J are TRBV4-2 and TRBJ2-3; D possibly corresponds to TRBD2 (6 bases). This CDR3 comprises 16 residues. Per germline, CDR1 LGHNA and CDR2 YNFKEQ. Trimming cost V 4 bases and J 2 bases, with 16 bases left between them. The DNA of the CDR3 is TGTGCCAGCAGCCGCCGACTAGTGAGATTCACAGATACGCAGTATTTT. Translating it yields CASSRRLVRFTDTQYF.

This clonotype was seen only a few times. The chain couples TRBV5-1 to TRBJ1-1, with a tentative D call TRBD1 (6 bases). Trimming cost V 0 bases and J 4 bases, with 13 bases left between them. The CDR3 has 15 amino acids. CDR1 and CDR2 (germline): SGHRS, YFSETQ. This CDR3 is CASSLVSGGGTEAFF. As DNA, the CDR3 is TGCGCCAGCAGCTTGGTCTCGGGAGGGGGCACTGAAGCTTTCTTT.

The chain uses TRBV6-6 and TRBJ2-2; D not resolved. Trimming took 2 bases from V and 1 from J, leaving 8 bases between them. This CDR3 is built from 15 residues. The germline V gene has CDR1 MNHNY and CDR2 SVGAGI (reference sequence). CDR3 nucleotide sequence: TGTGCCAGCAGTTACGGTGCGGTGAACACCGGGGAGCTGTTTTTT. Protein sequence: CASSYGAVNTGELFF.

Only a few counts were recorded for this clonotype. The junction shows a germline mismatch at one end, possibly a read error. The chain joins TRBV29-1 to TRBJ1-2; D not certain. Germline V gene lookup returns CDR1 SQVTM and CDR2 ANQGSEA. CDR3 length: 8 amino acids. CDR3 sequence (DNA): TGCAGCGTTGTTGGCGCCCGTTTC. Encoded protein: CSVVGARF.

The chain is built from TRBV5-6 and TRBJ2-5; D may match TRBD1 or TRBD2 (5 bases each). Per the germline V gene, CDR1 is SGHDT and CDR2 is YYEEEE. The CDR3 is 14 residues long. The V gene lost 0 bases and the J gene lost 5 bases, with 11 bases spanning the gap. The CDR3 DNA is TGTGCCAGCAGCTTGGCGGGGCCTGTGGAGACCCAGTACTTC. It specifies CASSLAGPVETQYF.

The genes are TRBV5-1 and TRBJ2-2; 9 nucleotides line up with TRBD2. The length of the CDR3 is 16 residues. CDR1 SGHRS and CDR2 YFSETQ come from the germline V gene. V was pared by 0 bases and J by 6 bases, with 6 bases of the junction left unmatched. The CDR3 region is CASSLARAGGPGELFF. CDR3 in DNA: TGCGCCAGCAGCTTGGCCCGAGCGGGGGGCCCCGGGGAGCTGTTTTTT. Filled out from reference TRBV5-1 and TRBJ2-2, the complete variable domain reads KAGVTQTPRYLIKTRGQQVTLSCSPISGHRSVSWYQQTPGQGLQFLFEYFSETQRNKGNFPGRFSGRQFSNSRSEMNVSTLELGDSALYLCASSLARAGGPGELFFGEGSRLTVL.

This sequence joins TRBV2 and TRBJ2-7; TRBD1 is a possible D gene (5 bases). CDR3 length: 13 amino acids. CDR1 and CDR2 from the germline V gene are SNHLY and FYNNEI. V was trimmed by 7 bases and J by 2 bases, leaving 12 bases between them. CDR3 nucleotides: TGTGCCAGCAAACCCACGACAGCCTACGAGCAGTACGTC. It is translated as CASKPTTAYEQYV.

The sample holds one count of this clonotype. The genes are TRBV4-1 and TRBJ2-5; TRBD1 or TRBD2 may be the D gene (6 bases each). This CDR3 region has 16 residues. Germline CDR1 and CDR2: MGHRA and YSYEKL. Trimming cost V 1 base and J 2 bases, with 14 bases left between them. The CDR3 DNA follows: TGCGCCAGCAGCCAAGGCACCGGGGGCGGGCAAGAGACCCAGTACTTC. Protein product: CASSQGTGGGQETQYF.

This clonotype appeared a few times. The V call is TRBV11-2, the J call TRBJ2-5, with 8 bases that match TRBD2. Germline CDR1 reads SGHAT; CDR2 reads FQNNGV. CDR3 length: 15 residues. J gave up 4 bases and V 1 base, and 5 bases lay outside the gene matches. DNA of the CDR3: TGTGCCAGCAGCTTAGGGGATAGCGGGGCAGAGACCCAGTACTTC. Encoded protein: CASSLGDSGAETQYF.